A selection of T cell receptor beta chains follows, all from one sample in a study of Graves' ophthalmopathy and Graves' hyperthyroidism. In TCRdb, the multiplex PCR reads were re-called with MiXCR into one record per CDR3 protein. The sample holds about 39,000 distinct CDR3 sequences; roughly 49% are singletons and the top ten take about 25%. The specimen was peripheral blood. The receptors were sampled from an adult woman with stable Graves' hyperthyroidism. Both conserved end residues are part of each CDR3. Each record gives: V gene, J gene, clone size, D gene, CDR3 DNA, CDR3 protein. D genes are given only for firm matches. The size entry is marked missing in some rows and otherwise reads once, few, many or a size class.

TRBV7-6	TRBJ1-3	-	-	TGTGCCAGCAGCTTAGAGGGATACTCTGGAAACACCATATATTTT	CASSLEGYSGNTIYF
TRBV6-5	TRBJ2-7	many	TRBD2	TGTGCCAGCAGTTTCGCCGGGACTAGCGGGTTCTACGAGCAGTACTTC	CASSFAGTSGFYEQYF
TRBV6-1	TRBJ2-6	-	-	TGTGCCAGCAGTGCTAGAGACATCGATGGGGCCAACGTCCTGACTTTC	CASSARDIDGANVLTF
TRBV20-1	TRBJ2-5	-	-	TGCAGTGCTAGAGACATCGATGGGGCAGAGACCCAGTACTTC	CSARDIDGAETQYF
TRBV15	TRBJ1-4	-	TRBD1	TGTGCCACCAGCAGCCCCCGGACAGGGCTAATTGAAAAACTGTTTTTT	CATSSPRTGLIEKLFF
TRBV29-1	TRBJ1-2	once	-	TGCAGCGTTGCGGGGGGCGCTTATGGCTACACCTTC	CSVAGGAYGYTF
TRBV29-1	TRBJ2-2	many	-	TGCAGCGTCCGTGGGGACACCGGGGAGCTGTTTTTT	CSVRGDTGELFF
TRBV12-3/TRBV12-4	TRBJ2-5	many	-	TGTGCCAGCAGCCGATATCGTCCGGGGGTCCTCCAAGAGACCCAGTACTTC	CASSRYRPGVLQETQYF
TRBV7-9	TRBJ2-7	-	TRBD1	TGTGCCAGCACTGGACAGGGGCTCTACGAGCAGTACTTC	CASTGQGLYEQYF
TRBV5-5	TRBJ2-7	many	-	TGTGCCAGCAGCTTTCCCGGGGACCACGAGCAGTACTTC	CASSFPGDHEQYF
TRBV20-1	TRBJ2-5	many	-	TGCAGTGCTACAGGGGGAGGTGAGACCCAGTACTTC	CSATGGGETQYF
TRBV27	TRBJ1-1	many	TRBD1	TGTGCCAGCAGTGAACAGGGGCGCTTGAACACTGAAGCTTTCTTT	CASSEQGRLNTEAFF
TRBV11-2	TRBJ2-7	-	-	TGTGCCAGCGGCCTGACCAGCGGGCCATCCTACGAGCAGTACTTC	CASGLTSGPSYEQYF
TRBV7-8	TRBJ2-3	-	-	TGCGCCAGCAGCCGACTCCCCACTAGCCTAGGCGATACGCAGTATTTT	CASSRLPTSLGDTQYF
TRBV5-1	TRBJ1-1	many	-	TGCGCCAGCAGCTGGGGGGGTGAAGCTTTCTTT	CASSWGGEAFF
TRBV5-1	TRBJ1-3	-	-	TGCGCCAGCAGCTTGGGTGACCAAAACACCATATATTTT	CASSLGDQNTIYF
TRBV9	TRBJ2-3	few	-	TGTGCCAGCAGCGTTAGGGGGAGGGGCCCCGACACAGATACGCAGTATTTT	CASSVRGRGPDTDTQYF
TRBV5-1	TRBJ2-5	-	TRBD2	TGCGCCAGCAGCTCCTTAGCGGGAGGGGTAGAGACCCAGTACTTC	CASSSLAGGVETQYF
TRBV7-9	TRBJ2-5	-	TRBD1	TGTGCCAGCAGCTCAGAAGGGGGCAATCAAGAGACCCAGTACTTC	CASSSEGGNQETQYF
TRBV20-1	TRBJ2-5	-	-	TGCAGTGCCCAGAGGCAGGTCCTAGAGGCCCAGTACTTC	CSAQRQVLEAQYF
TRBV5-1	TRBJ2-5	many	-	TGCGCCAGCAGCTTGTATGAAGGGGAGACCCAGTACTTC	CASSLYEGETQYF
TRBV20-1	TRBJ2-5	once	TRBD2	TGCAGTGCTGGAGTAAGCGGGAGGGCAGAGACCCAGTACTTC	CSAGVSGRAETQYF
TRBV5-1	TRBJ2-7	-	-	TGCGCCAGCAGCTTACAGCCAAGAGCCTACGAGCAGTACTTC	CASSLQPRAYEQYF
TRBV6-5	TRBJ2-3	many	-	TGTGCCAGCAGTTACTCGGTTGATACGCAGTATTTT	CASSYSVDTQYF
TRBV2	TRBJ1-5	-	-	TGTGCCAGCAGGGGGGGACGTTCCTCAGGGAGCAATCAGCCCCAGCATTTT	CASRGGRSSGSNQPQHF
TRBV15	TRBJ1-1	-	TRBD1	TGTGCCACCAGCAGGGGGGGGACAGGGGTGAAAGCTTTCTTT	CATSRGGTGVKAFF